This T cell receptor beta chain was obtained from a study of blood T cell repertoires in COVID-19. Study context: Samples of COVID-19 (acute and convalescent) were obtained from the United States, Italy and Spain. From T cells, B-cell-depleted T cells, or PBMCs came the material, which was cDNA or gDNA.

The CDR3 is 14 residues long. V gave up 7 bases and J gave up 1 base, with 13 bases separating them. Germline V gene data show CDR1 as ENHRY and CDR2 as SYGVKD. TCRdb keeps only in-frame clones here, not all; method: immunoSEQ multiplex PCR. The table includes 130,000 to 150,000 clones, around 84% detected once. The chain employs TRBV10-3 and TRBJ1-1; possible D gene TRBD1, 6 bases. The clonotype comes from a woman between 50 and 59 years old who had been exposed to COVID-19. The sample taken for sequencing was PBMCs or T cells enriched from blood (not recorded which). DNA of the CDR3: TGTGCCATCACTAAGGCCAGGGGGAACACTGAAGCTTTCTTT. Translating it yields CAITKARGNTEAFF.